A single sample gave rise to the 9 T cell receptor beta chains below, sequenced in a study of shared clonotypes between healthy human individuals. Some clones are missing from TCRdb's copy, which holds only in-frame ones; the method was immunoSEQ multiplex PCR. The profile shows 520,000 or so clones, 60% to 85% of them singletons. Sequences were obtained from PBMCs. The receptor source for this set is a middle-aged woman in good health. Some clones in this sample may be carry-over from other donors' samples.

V gene TRBV28 combines with J gene TRBJ2-1, with TRBD2 matching over 11 bases. The CDR3 totals 17 residues. The junction had 7 bases not matched to a gene; V was cut back by 2 bases and J by 4 bases. From germline, CDR1 is MDHEN and CDR2 SYDVKM. The CDR3 protein is CASSLGLGLAAYNEQFF. The DNA for the CDR3 is TGTGCCAGCAGTTTAGGCCTGGGACTAGCGGCTTACAATGAGCAGTTCTTC. The whole variable domain, remainder taken from reference TRBV28 and TRBJ2-1, is DVKVTQSSRYLVKRTGEKVFLECVQDMDHENMFWYRQDPGLGLRLIYFSYDVKMKEKGDIPEGYSVSREKKERFSLILESASTNQTSMYLCASSLGLGLAAYNEQFFGPGTRLTVL.

The chain carries TRBV29-1 and TRBJ2-2; 8 nucleotides match TRBD1. Germline CDR1 is SQVTM and CDR2 is ANQGSEA. V lost 7 bases to trimming and J lost 1 base; unmatched junction nucleotides: 5. This CDR3 has 14 amino acids. CDR3 in DNA: TGCAGCGGGTCCGGGACAGGGAACACCGGGGAGCTGTTTTTT. Its translation is CSGSGTGNTGELFF.

This clone was observed many times. The rearrangement joins TRBV6-1 to TRBJ2-3; the D is unclear. Trimming shortened V by 2 bases and J by 4 bases, and 7 bases separated the two germline ends. This CDR3 has 13 amino acids. CDR1 and CDR2 from the germline V gene are MNHNS and SASEGT. CDR3 DNA: TGTGCCAGCAGTGAACAGACGCCAGATACGCAGTATTTT. Amino acids: CASSEQTPDTQYF.

This sequence joins TRBV30 and TRBJ2-7, with D uncertain. V was pared by 1 base and J by 5 bases, with 9 bases between. The CDR3 length is 12 residues. The germline CDR1 and CDR2 sequences are GTSNPN and SVGIG (reference sequence). DNA of the CDR3: TGTGCCTGGAGTGCAGGTGTAGACGAGCAGTACTTC. It translates to CAWSAGVDEQYF.

The V gene is TRBV7-2, the J gene TRBJ1-1, with D possibly TRBD1 on 5 matching bases. Trimming took 1 base from V and 6 from J, leaving 12 bases between them. The length of the CDR3 is 14 residues. Per the germline V gene, CDR1 is SGHTA and CDR2 is FQGNSA. DNA for the CDR3: TGTGCCAGCAGCTTAGGGGGGATCGAGTCTGAAGCTTTCTTT. As protein: CASSLGGIESEAFF.

The V gene is TRBV5-1, the J gene TRBJ2-7; D remains ambiguous. V was cut by 2 bases and J by 2 bases, with 8 bases left in between. The germline V gene has CDR1 SGHRS and CDR2 YFSETQ. This CDR3 comprises 13 residues. In nucleotides, the CDR3 is TGCGCCAGCAGCTTCACAGAGACCTACGAGCAGTACTTC. Amino acid sequence: CASSFTETYEQYF.

The chain recombines TRBV28 with TRBJ1-2; perhaps TRBD1 as D (6 bases). Germline assignment: CDR1 MDHEN and CDR2 SYDVKM. V was clipped by 11 bases and J by 8 bases, with 24 bases between them. The CDR3 is 14 residues long. CDR3 loop: CASYEGGLARGYTF. The CDR3 DNA reads TGTGCCTCTTATGAGGGGGGGCTTGCTCGCGGCTACACCTTC.

This clone was counted at least ten times. The V gene is TRBV29-1, the J gene TRBJ2-7; D tentatively fits TRBD1 or TRBD2 (5 bases each). With 4 bases removed from V and 5 bases from J, the gap between germline ends came to 12 bases. Per the germline V gene, CDR1 is SQVTM and CDR2 is ANQGSEA. The CDR3 is 12 residues long. The CDR3 sequence is CSVAAGTNEQYF. CDR3 bases: TGCAGCGTTGCGGCAGGGACGAACGAGCAGTACTTC.

Turning to this clone: Other DNA sequences in the same sample also yield this CDR3. The gene calls are TRBV18 and TRBJ1-1, with D possibly matching TRBD1 (5 bases). Looked up from germline, CDR1 is KGHSH and CDR2 is LQKENI. This CDR3 spans 13 amino acids. The V end lost 2 bases, the J end lost 3 bases, and 7 bases lay between the germline ends. CDR3 bases: TGTGCCAGCTCACCAGGGGGGGACACTGAAGCTTTCTTT. It specifies CASSPGGDTEAFF.